Below, one TCR beta chain is given with its context. Its antigen remains unidentified. Trimming shortened V by 0 bases and J by 9 bases, and 21 bases separated the two germline ends. Germline CDR1 is ENHRY and CDR2 is SYGVKD. This CDR3 has 17 residues. These data come from a study of vaccination effects on CD4 cells after COVID-19. Study background: Three patients who were convalescent were sampled early, at day +14, and again late after vaccination. Samples gathered post-vaccine arrived a median of 72 days past the second dose.

After expansion with viral peptide pools in the ViraFEST assay, antigen-specific CD4+ T cells were sequenced. A roughly ten-day culture period preceded the isolation of CD4+ T cells. This person's SARS-CoV-2 infection, confirmed by PCR, occurred between March and December 2020. Two-dose BNT162b2 or mRNA-1273 vaccination was given to participants. Using immunoSEQ multiplex PCR, the repertoire was profiled, and TCRdb retains in-frame clones only, with some absent. The repertoire holds about 15,000 clones, approximately 82% seen once, with approximately 21% in the top ten. Notes on the study in general: By a late point after vaccination, infection- and vaccine-induced clones had shrunk markedly through clonal contraction. Small numbers of convalescent patients limited the study. It also lacked early post-infection timepoints.

The sequence derives from a human donor who had a prior SARS-CoV-2 infection. The input for sequencing was CD4+ T cells from PBMCs cultured with SARS-CoV-2 spike peptides, taken after COVID-19 vaccination. The V gene is TRBV10-3, the J gene TRBJ1-5, with unresolved D. The CDR3 here is CAISESNNRGFEGPQHF. The CDR3, as DNA: TGTGCCATCAGTGAGTCGAATAACAGAGGGTTTGAAGGGCCCCAGCATTTT.